This T cell receptor beta chain was identified during a study of Ad26.COV2.S vaccination and SARS-CoV-2 variants. Whole-study results and caveats: An underestimation of total T cell responses may have resulted from the TCR breadth and depth analyses. Measurement of non-spike TCR breadth gave similar results in vaccine and placebo recipients.

Treatment defined: some 20 received Ad26.COV2.S at low or high dose, single or two shots; about 5 received placebo; per-sample allocation not given. Specimens were obtained on day 63 following the first vaccine or placebo injection. Comments on this clone: The antigen is not known.

Repertoires were generated with immunoSEQ multiplex PCR, while TCRdb's copy carries only in-frame clones and drops some. The sample lists 350,000 to 600,000 clones, roughly nine tenths occurring once. Trimming took off 1 base at V and 1 base at J, with 8 bases between the two ends. In germline, CDR1 is LNHDA, CDR2 SQIVND (reference sequence). CDR3 length: 14 amino acids. The receptor was isolated from a person between 18 and 59 years old who received the Ad26.COV2.S COVID-19 vaccine or a placebo. The material was peripheral blood, obtained in a trial of Ad26.COV2.S vaccine versus placebo. The chain is built from TRBV19 and TRBJ2-7, with D unclear. CDR3 nucleotide sequence: TGTGCCAGTAGTATAGTACACGGATCCTACGAGCAGTACTTC. It translates to CASSIVHGSYEQYF.